Presented here are 27 T cell receptor beta chains from one specimen sequenced in a study of blood T cell repertoires in COVID-19. The protocol was immunoSEQ multiplex PCR, while the TCRdb copy is restricted to in-frame clones and leaves out a portion. The sample shows over 130,000 clones, around four fifths of them seen only once. Sequencing was carried out using peripheral blood. The receptor source for this set is a man aged 65 to 85 with acute or convalescent COVID-19.

The chain has TRBV18 and TRBJ2-7, with TRBD1 identical over 11 bases. From germline, CDR1 is KGHSH and CDR2 LQKENI. The J segment lost 6 bases and the V segment lost 4 bases, leaving 5 bases of the junction unmatched. This CDR3 region has 14 residues. CDR3 in DNA: TGTGCCAGCTCACTCCGGGACAGGGGGAGCGAGCAGTACTTC. This sequence encodes CASSLRDRGSEQYF.

This chain joins TRBV18 and TRBJ2-7, with 11 bases aligning to TRBD1. Germline V gene lookup returns CDR1 KGHSH and CDR2 LQKENI. Unmatched junction bases numbered 6, after V lost 1 base and J lost 1 base. CDR3 size: 17 residues. CDR3 nucleotides: TGTGCCAGCTCACCACTGACGGGACAGGGGGGATCCTACGAGCAGTACTTC. Protein: CASSPLTGQGGSYEQYF.

The chain employs TRBV5-5 and TRBJ2-1; TRBD1 matches 9 bases. The CDR3 sequence is 13 residues long. The V gene's germline CDR1 is SGHKS and CDR2 YYEKEE (reference sequence). The V and J ends lost 6 bases and 14 bases, in that order; junction bases with no gene match: 12. Here the CDR3 reads CASTIQQGAGEFF. CDR3 nucleotide sequence: TGTGCCAGCACCATCCAACAGGGGGCAGGAGAGTTCTTC.

A single count supports this clone. The chain links TRBV25-1 to TRBJ1-5; D unclear. CDR1 is MGHDK and CDR2 is SYGVNS in the germline V gene. Trimming shortened V by 8 bases and J by 0 bases, and 17 bases separated the two germline ends. The CDR3 is 16 residues long. The CDR3 loop reads CASLAPAGYSNQPQHF. CDR3 sequence (DNA): TGTGCCAGCTTAGCGCCGGCGGGTTATAGCAATCAGCCCCAGCATTTT.

The rearrangement uses TRBV28 and TRBJ1-5, with D possibly matching TRBD1 (6 bases). CDR1 MDHEN and CDR2 SYDVKM come from the germline V gene. V was shortened by 8 bases and J by 0 bases, with 11 bases between the two germline ends. The CDR3 sequence is 14 residues long. The CDR3 DNA reads as TGTGCCAGCGAGGGGGGGCCTAGCAATCAGCCCCAGCATTTT. Residues: CASEGGPSNQPQHF.

The CDR3 here is CASSQDKASARGLKQYF. CDR3 DNA sequence: TGTGCCAGCAGCCAAGATAAGGCTAGTGCCAGGGGCTTAAAGCAGTACTTC. The chain employs TRBV4-2 and TRBJ2-7; a possible D gene is TRBD1 (6 bases). Trimming took off 0 bases at V and 8 bases at J, with 23 bases between the two ends. Germline V gives CDR1 LGHNA, CDR2 YNFKEQ. The CDR3 runs 17 residues.

This chain uses TRBV9 with TRBJ2-1, with 7 bases aligning to TRBD1. The CDR3 sequence is 15 residues long. V trimming: 0 bases; J trimming: 3 bases; junction bases outside the gene matches: 3. Germline assignment: CDR1 SGDLS and CDR2 YYNGEE. CDR3: CASSVDGTDYNEQFF. The CDR3 coding sequence is TGTGCCAGCAGCGTAGATGGGACAGACTACAATGAGCAGTTCTTC.

The J gene is TRBJ2-7, the V gene TRBV19; 10 bases map to TRBD1. From germline, CDR1 is LNHDA and CDR2 SQIVND (reference sequence). The ends lost 4 bases at V and 7 bases at J; junction bases unmatched: 13. The CDR3 extends over 16 amino acids. CDR3 residues: CASSTRDRGPSTEQYF. CDR3 nucleotides: TGTGCCAGTAGTACTCGGGACAGGGGCCCCTCTACAGAGCAGTACTTC.

J is TRBJ1-3 and V is TRBV9; TRBD1 might be the D (5 bases). Germline V gene sequence: CDR1 SGDLS, CDR2 YYNGEE. V was pared by 0 bases and J by 0 bases, with 10 bases between. The CDR3 has 16 amino acids. The CDR3 region has the DNA TGTGCCAGCAGCGTAGGGGACTATTACTCTGGAAACACCATATATTTT. This codes for CASSVGDYYSGNTIYF.

The V call is TRBV19, the J call TRBJ1-4; D gene uncertain. The ends were cut back, 3 bases at V and 3 bases at J, with 14 bases in the middle. CDR1 and CDR2 from the germline V gene are LNHDA and SQIVND (reference sequence). The CDR3 has 16 amino acids. The CDR3 coding sequence is TGTGCCAGTAGTATGCCGATCGTTGGAGCTAATGAAAAACTGTTTTTT. Its protein is CASSMPIVGANEKLFF.

The J gene is TRBJ1-1, the V gene TRBV6-6; no definite D call. The V gene lost 7 bases and the J gene lost 4 bases, with 16 bases spanning the gap. The CDR3 contains 14 residues. Germline V CDR1 and CDR2: MNHNY, SVGAGI (reference sequence). CDR3 sequence: CASTRTPEGTEAFF. CDR3 nucleotide sequence: TGTGCCAGCACCCGCACCCCGGAGGGCACTGAAGCTTTCTTT.

The rearrangement uses TRBV5-1 and TRBJ1-6, with TRBD1 as a possible D gene (6 bases). The V and J ends lost 4 bases and 9 bases respectively, with 17 bases between them. Germline lookup yields CDR1 SGHRS and CDR2 YFSETQ. The CDR3 spans 15 residues. CDR3 residues: CASSAQQGLFSPLHF. The CDR3 nucleotides read TGCGCCAGCAGCGCGCAACAGGGTCTCTTTTCACCCCTCCACTTT.

The rearrangement uses TRBV24-1 and TRBJ2-3; perhaps TRBD1 as D (5 bases). The V end lost 0 bases, the J end lost 4 bases, and 16 bases lay between the germline ends. The germline V gene encodes CDR1 KGHDR and CDR2 SFDVKD. The CDR3 contains 17 residues. CDR3 amino acids: CATSDLQKGSAADTQYF. For the CDR3, the DNA is TGTGCCACCAGTGATTTGCAAAAGGGGTCCGCTGCAGATACGCAGTATTTT.

V is TRBV9 and J is TRBJ2-2; D gene ambiguous. V was trimmed by 0 bases and J by 0 bases, leaving 9 bases between them. In germline, CDR1 is SGDLS, CDR2 YYNGEE. CDR3 length equals 16 residues. The CDR3 nucleotides read TGTGCCAGCAGCGTAGGAACAGATCCGAACACCGGGGAGCTGTTTTTT. Its protein product is CASSVGTDPNTGELFF.

The chain recombines TRBV10-3 with TRBJ1-1; D is unclear. Per the germline V gene, CDR1 is ENHRY and CDR2 is SYGVKD. The CDR3 is made up of 14 amino acids. Trimming removed 4 bases from V and 11 bases from J, with 20 bases in between. In DNA, the CDR3 is TGTGCCATCAGTGTAGGATTCCCGCCCGGACTTGCTTTCTTT. Amino acid sequence: CAISVGFPPGLAFF.

The chain has TRBV7-9 and TRBJ1-1; 7 nucleotides align to TRBD1. The CDR3 extends over 15 amino acids. V was clipped by 6 bases and J by 2 bases; unmatched bases: 9. Germline V CDR1 and CDR2: SEHNR, FQNEAQ (reference sequence). The CDR3 loop reads CASSLRTGFNTEAFF. The CDR3 region has the DNA TGTGCCAGCAGTTTAAGGACAGGTTTTAACACTGAAGCTTTCTTT.

V is TRBV5-4 and J is TRBJ2-5; TRBD2 matches at 13 bases. Germline lookup yields CDR1 SGHNT and CDR2 YYREEE (reference sequence). Trimming at V came to 4 bases and at J to 2 bases, leaving 5 bases not matched to a gene. The CDR3 sequence is 16 residues long. CDR3 residues: CASSQTSGGAQETQYF. Written as DNA, the CDR3 is TGTGCCAGCAGCCAAACTAGCGGGGGGGCTCAAGAGACCCAGTACTTC. The full variable domain, in which reference TRBV5-4 and TRBJ2-5 provide the parts outside the CDR3, is ETGVTQSPTHLIKTRGQQVTLRCSSQSGHNTVSWYQQALGQGPQFIFQYYREEENGRGNFPPRFSGLQFPNYSSELNVNALELDDSALYLCASSQTSGGAQETQYFGPGTRLLVL.

This clone showed up just once. This rearrangement joins TRBV7-3 to TRBJ2-1, with 7 bases lining up with TRBD2. The germline V gene has CDR1 SGHTA and CDR2 FQGTGA. V shed 1 base, J shed 6 bases, and the junction held 6 bases outside the gene matches. This CDR3 contains 15 residues. CDR3 region: CASSLRSGDSNEQFF. As DNA, the CDR3 is TGTGCCAGCAGCTTAAGGAGCGGGGACTCCAATGAGCAGTTCTTC.

The genes are TRBV6-5 and TRBJ2-1; possible D gene TRBD2, 6 bases. Germline V gives CDR1 MNHEY, CDR2 SVGAGI. The CDR3 runs 12 residues. V was shortened by 2 bases and J by 12 bases, with 11 bases between the two germline ends. Here the CDR3 DNA reads TGTGCCAGCAGTTACGGAGGGGCGAGGCAGTTCTTC. Protein product: CASSYGGARQFF.

The V call is TRBV6-1, the J call TRBJ2-1; tentatively, D is TRBD1 (5 bases). Deletions cut 0 bases from V and 3 bases from J, with 9 bases between. CDR3 size: 15 residues. Germline-derived CDR1 and CDR2 are MNHNS and SASEGT. The CDR3 region is CASSEAGQGYNEQFF. The CDR3, as DNA: TGTGCCAGCAGTGAAGCGGGGCAGGGCTACAATGAGCAGTTCTTC.

This chain links TRBV5-1 with TRBJ1-1; 8 positions agree with TRBD1. The CDR3 contains 17 residues. Germline V gives CDR1 SGHRS, CDR2 YFSETQ. V lost 0 bases and J lost 2; bases outside the gene matches: 9. The CDR3 region has the DNA TGCGCCAGCAGCTTGGCATTTGGGACAGGCGGTAACACTGAAGCTTTCTTT. It codes for CASSLAFGTGGNTEAFF.

J is TRBJ1-4 and V is TRBV29-1; tentatively, D is TRBD1 (5 bases). Trimming removed 6 bases from V and 3 bases from J, with 20 bases in between. The V gene's germline CDR1 is SQVTM and CDR2 ANQGSEA. The CDR3 has 16 amino acids. CDR3 protein: CSVQGLTFGSNEKLFF. In DNA form, the CDR3 reads TGCAGCGTGCAGGGACTGACATTTGGGTCTAATGAAAAACTGTTTTTT.

The chain recombines TRBV6-5 with TRBJ2-7, with TRBD2 matching over 12 bases. Trimming removed 2 bases from V and 6 bases from J; junction bases left unmatched: 8. Germline loops: CDR1 MNHEY, CDR2 SVGAGI. The CDR3 length is 16 residues. In DNA, the CDR3 is TGTGCCAGCAGTTACGCCTCTAGCGGGAGGGCCACCGAGCAGTACTTC. Amino acids: CASSYASSGRATEQYF.

This chain uses TRBV11-2 with TRBJ2-2; D unresolved. Germline CDR1 and CDR2: SGHAT and FQNNGV. Trimming removed 3 bases at V and 4 bases at J, with 3 bases between. There are 12 residues in the CDR3. The CDR3 nucleotides are TGTGCCAGCAGCTTTAGCACCGGGGAGCTGTTTTTT. Protein: CASSFSTGELFF.

Points on this clone: The same CDR3 arises from other DNA sequences in this sample as well. The V and J genes are TRBV7-3 and TRBJ2-7, with TRBD2 identical over 11 bases. Germline V gene sequence: CDR1 SGHTA, CDR2 FQGTGA. V trimming: 3 bases; J trimming: 3 bases; junction bases outside the gene matches: 7. The CDR3 spans 16 residues. CDR3 DNA sequence: TGTGCCAGCAGCTTGTCCGGGACTAGCGGCGACTACGAGCAGTACTTC. This sequence encodes CASSLSGTSGDYEQYF.

This clone was observed once. J is TRBJ2-3 and V is TRBV5-1; 9 bases agree with TRBD2. Germline CDR1 reads SGHRS; CDR2 reads YFSETQ. The CDR3 totals 16 residues. V shed 5 bases, J shed 2 bases, and the junction held 9 bases outside the gene matches. The CDR3 sequence is CASRTSSGANTDTQYF. The CDR3 DNA is TGCGCCAGCAGGACCTCTAGCGGGGCCAACACAGATACGCAGTATTTT. The complete variable domain, with remaining parts taken from reference TRBV5-1 and TRBJ2-3, reads KAGVTQTPRYLIKTRGQQVTLSCSPISGHRSVSWYQQTPGQGLQFLFEYFSETQRNKGNFPGRFSGRQFSNSRSEMNVSTLELGDSALYLCASRTSSGANTDTQYFGPGTRLTVL.

The chain is built from TRBV5-1 and TRBJ2-7; the D gene is possibly TRBD1 (6 bases). This CDR3 spans 13 amino acids. Trimming stripped 3 bases from V and 6 bases from J, with 13 bases between. Germline CDR1 SGHRS, CDR2 YFSETQ. This CDR3 reads CASSSRGLGEQYF. The CDR3 bases are TGCGCCAGCAGCTCCAGGGGCCTGGGCGAGCAGTACTTC.